This is a list of T cell receptor beta chains from one sample in a study of blood T cell repertoires in COVID-19. The data were produced by immunoSEQ multiplex PCR, yet TCRdb's version contains in-frame clones alone and is incomplete. The sample holds under 250,000 clones, 84% seen once. The specimen was peripheral blood. These receptors all stem from a man aged 45 to 65 with active or convalescent COVID-19. Both conserved end residues are part of each CDR3. The D gene is left open where the match is weak.

TRBJ2-7 | TRBD2 | TRBV6-1 | CASSEDTGGPSYEQYF | TGTGCCAGCAGTGAAGATACGGGGGGGCCTAGCTACGAGCAGTACTTC
TRBJ2-7 | . | TRBV3-1/TRBV3-2 | CASSPPDRDYEQYF | TGTGCCAGCAGCCCCCCCGACCGGGACTACGAGCAGTACTTC
TRBJ1-4 | TRBD1 | TRBV7-9 | CASNDRAPEKLFF | TGTGCCAGCAACGACAGGGCTCCCGAAAAACTGTTTTTT
TRBJ1-5 | TRBD1 | TRBV6-2/TRBV6-3 | CASSTHRGVNNQPQHF | TGTGCCAGCAGTACTCACAGGGGAGTGAACAATCAGCCCCAGCATTTT
TRBJ2-2 | . | TRBV5-6 | CASSSDRPGGELFF | TGTGCCAGCAGCTCCGACAGGCCTGGCGGGGAGCTGTTTTTT
TRBJ2-1 | TRBD1 | TRBV3-1/TRBV3-2 | CASSHDPTDRDENEQFF | TGTGCCAGCAGCCACGATCCAACGGACAGGGATGAGAATGAGCAGTTCTTC
TRBJ1-1 | . | TRBV9 | CASSPQSRGGTEAFF | TGTGCCAGCAGCCCCCAAAGCAGGGGTGGGACTGAAGCTTTCTTT
TRBJ1-5 | TRBD1 | TRBV12-5 | CASGPGQNQPQHF | TGTGCTAGTGGGCCGGGACAGAATCAGCCCCAGCATTTT
TRBJ1-5 | . | TRBV6-1 | CASSDGTSNQPQHF | TGTGCCAGCAGTGACGGGACAAGCAATCAGCCCCAGCATTTT
TRBJ1-1 | . | TRBV3-1/TRBV3-2 | CASSLQGVMNTEAFF | TGTGCCAGCAGCCTACAGGGCGTAATGAACACTGAAGCTTTCTTT
TRBJ1-4 | . | TRBV5-1 | CASSLSPVPRATNEKLFF | TGCGCCAGCAGCTTGTCTCCGGTGCCGAGGGCAACTAATGAAAAACTGTTTTTT
TRBJ2-5 | . | TRBV7-9 | CASSLAHRTEETQYF | TGTGCCAGCAGCTTAGCGCATAGGACAGAAGAGACCCAGTACTTC
TRBJ2-6 | . | TRBV7-2 | CASSHTMRANVLTF | TGTGCCAGCAGCCACACAATGCGGGCCAACGTCCTGACTTTC
TRBJ2-3 | . | TRBV12-5 | CASGLDLRDTQYF | TGTGCTAGTGGTTTGGATCTGAGAGATACGCAGTATTTT